These 3 T cell receptor beta chains were sequenced from one sample in a study of blood T cells in healthy people across ages. Next came a second PCR, run for about 6 to 11 cycles, which used a sample-barcoded 5' primer along with a J-beta primer mix. A single record per CDR3 protein comes from TCRdb applying MiXCR to the 5' RACE reads. The repertoire holds about 760,000 distinct CDR3 sequences, just over 55% seen once, with 20% to 30% in the top ten. The sample taken for sequencing was blood. These receptors were obtained from a man aged 40-49 years in good health.

V gene TRBV29-1 combines with J gene TRBJ1-1; D ambiguous. Germline V gene lookup returns CDR1 SQVTM and CDR2 ANQGSEA. This CDR3 is built from 11 residues. V was trimmed by 7 bases and J by 7 bases, leaving 13 bases between them. Here the CDR3 DNA reads TGCAGCGCCGCTTCGGGTGGTGAAGCTTTCTTT. Protein sequence: CSAASGGEAFF.

V gene TRBV7-6 combines with J gene TRBJ2-7; TRBD1 aligns across 7 bases. There are 15 residues in the CDR3. V trimming: 5 bases; J trimming: 3 bases; junction bases outside the gene matches: 10. Germline assignment: CDR1 SGHVS and CDR2 FNYEAQ. The CDR3 sequence: CASSKAGTANYEQYF. The CDR3 DNA sequence: TGTGCCAGCAGCAAGGCCGGGACAGCGAACTACGAGCAGTACTTC.

The chain has TRBV12-3 or TRBV12-4 and TRBJ2-3; 7 bases are shared with TRBD2. CDR3 length: 19 amino acids. Germline trimming cut 6 bases from V and 1 base from J; bases unmatched to any gene: 19. CDR3 DNA sequence: TGTGCCAGCAGCATAGCCTCTGGGGTGGGGAGCGGGGGCACAGATACGCAGTATTTT. It translates to CASSIASGVGSGGTDTQYF.